This T cell receptor beta chain was documented in a study of T cell repertoires in cytomegalovirus infection. Across the study: CMV infection and matching HLA type were both indicated by public TCR beta signatures.

Using its own MiXCR run on the reads, TCRdb lists one record per CDR3 protein. The data contain approximately 200,000 distinct CDR3 sequences, under 30% of them seen just once; the ten biggest clones take up roughly 31%. Trimming left V 0 bases short and J 4 bases short, with 16 bases between. The CDR3 runs to 16 residues. Germline values: CDR1 SGHRS, CDR2 YFSETQ. This clonotype was seen a handful of times. The sequencing sample was made of PBMCs. The rearrangement uses TRBV5-1 and TRBJ1-1; D gene ambiguous. This clonotype was sampled from a human donor in good health (CMV status not recorded). Some clones in this sample may be carry-over from other donors' samples. CDR3 nucleotide sequence: TGCGCCAGCAGCTTGGGGCTGCTGAAGGGAACCACTGAAGCTTTCTTT. This translates into CASSLGLLKGTTEAFF.